The entry that follows covers one T cell receptor beta chain sequence. The record originates from a study of early T cells in non-severe SARS-CoV-2 infection. CDR1 and CDR2 from the germline V gene are KGHDR and SFDVKD. V shed 0 bases, J shed 4 bases, and the junction held 11 bases outside the gene matches. This CDR3 region has 18 residues. TCRdb recomputed calls from the 5' RACE reads with MiXCR, one row per CDR3 protein. The sample has 85,000 to 90,000 distinct CDR3 sequences; 14% to 15% are singletons. J is TRBJ2-5 and V is TRBV24-1, with TRBD2 identical over 9 bases. The clonotype was recovered from an adult who was a healthcare worker with PCR-confirmed SARS-CoV-2 infection or an uninfected control (not recorded which). The sample consisted of whole blood. The CDR3 protein is CATSDLRPRAGGRETQYF. Written as DNA, the CDR3 is TGTGCCACCAGTGATTTGCGTCCCAGAGCGGGGGGACGAGAGACCCAGTACTTC.